This is a list of T cell receptor beta chains from one sample in a study of shared clonotypes between healthy human individuals. The assay was immunoSEQ multiplex PCR, and TCRdb's table has in-frame clones only and misses some. This table holds about 820,000 clones, almost 95% found once. Source material: naive CD8+ T cells sorted from blood. The receptors stem from a man younger than 40 in good health. Each CDR3 is given with its conserved first and last residue. The D gene is left open where the match is weak. Size is stated for part of the rows, as once, few or many counts, or as a class when the clone is expanded.

TRBJ1-4 | TRBV19 | NA | NA | TGTGCCAGTAGTATAGTCTCGGGTAATAATGAAAAACTGTTTTTT | CASSIVSGNNEKLFF
TRBJ2-7 | TRBV27 | NA | NA | TGTGCCAGCAGTAATGGGCCCGCCTACGAGCAGTACTTC | CASSNGPAYEQYF
TRBJ1-5 | TRBV7-8 | NA | NA | TGTGCCAGCAGCAGCCGAGTAGATAGCAATCAGCCCCAGCATTTT | CASSSRVDSNQPQHF
TRBJ2-3 | TRBV5-1 | NA | NA | TGCGCCAGCAGCTTGCATAGCACAGATACGCAGTATTTT | CASSLHSTDTQYF
TRBJ2-7 | TRBV19 | NA | NA | TGTGCCAGTAGTCCTCGTCCTACTCTCTCTCGGGAGCAGTACTTC | CASSPRPTLSREQYF
TRBJ2-3 | TRBV7-9 | once | NA | TGTGCCAGCAGCTTAGAGGGGTTTGACACGCAGTATTTT | CASSLEGFDTQYF
TRBJ2-1 | TRBV27 | NA | NA | TGTGCCAGCAGTTCCCGACAGAAACGTTACAATGAGCAGTTCTTC | CASSSRQKRYNEQFF
TRBJ2-7 | TRBV27 | NA | NA | TGTGCCAGCAGTTTCCCGACTATTAACGGTTACGAGCAGTACTTC | CASSFPTINGYEQYF
TRBJ1-5 | TRBV27 | NA | NA | TGTGCCAGCAGGGAGACAGGTTATAGCAATCAGCCCCAGCATTTT | CASRETGYSNQPQHF
TRBJ2-7 | TRBV6-5 | NA | NA | TGTGCCATCATAGGGAGCTCCTACGAGCAGTACTTC | CAIIGSSYEQYF
TRBJ1-1 | TRBV29-1 | NA | TRBD1 | TGCAGCGTTGTTGGACAGGGTGGCACTGAAGCTTTCTTT | CSVVGQGGTEAFF
TRBJ1-1 | TRBV27 | NA | TRBD1 | TGTGCCAGCAGTTTTTGGGACAGGGTTGGTGAAGCTTTCTTT | CASSFWDRVGEAFF
TRBJ2-7 | TRBV28 | NA | NA | TGTGCCAGCAGTTCCCTCGACACAGGTTCCTACGAGCAGTACTTC | CASSSLDTGSYEQYF
TRBJ2-7 | TRBV27 | NA | NA | TGTGCCAGCAGCGACGCCCAAAAAGGCGAGCAGTACTTC | CASSDAQKGEQYF
TRBJ2-1 | TRBV19 | once | TRBD1 | TGTGCCAGTAGTATCATGGGACAGGGGTCCTACAATGAGCAGTTCTTC | CASSIMGQGSYNEQFF
TRBJ2-7 | TRBV5-4 | NA | TRBD2 | TGTGCCAGCAGCTTGGGACTAGCGGGAGGATACTCCTACGAGCAGTACTTC | CASSLGLAGGYSYEQYF
TRBJ1-4 | TRBV9 | NA | NA | TGTGCCAGCAGCCCGGAGACAGGATATAATGAAAAACTGTTTTTT | CASSPETGYNEKLFF
TRBJ2-3 | TRBV13 | NA | NA | TGTGCCAGCAGCTTAGCCGGGAGTGGAGATACGCAGTATTTT | CASSLAGSGDTQYF
TRBJ2-2 | TRBV30 | NA | NA | TGTGCCCGAACCGGGACATCCACCGGGGAGCTGTTTTTT | CARTGTSTGELFF
TRBJ1-1 | TRBV9 | NA | NA | TGTGCCAGCAGCCCCAGGGCAGCTTTCTTT | CASSPRAAFF
TRBJ2-1 | TRBV9 | NA | NA | TGTGCCAGCAGCGTAGCTGGGAATGAGCAGTTCTTC | CASSVAGNEQFF
TRBJ2-2 | TRBV27 | NA | TRBD2 | TGTGCCAGCAGTTTAGCGGGAGCTGCCGGGGAGCTGTTTTTT | CASSLAGAAGELFF
TRBJ2-1 | TRBV7-6 | few | NA | TGTGCCAGCAGCTTAGCCATCGGGATGAATGAGCAGTTCTTC | CASSLAIGMNEQFF
TRBJ1-5 | TRBV4-1 | NA | TRBD1 | TGCGCCAGCAGCCCAGGGACAGGGAAAAATCAGCCCCAGCATTTT | CASSPGTGKNQPQHF
TRBJ2-7 | TRBV7-6 | NA | TRBD2 | TGTGCCAGCAGCTTAGAAGCGGGAGGGCCTTCCTACGAGCAGTACTTC | CASSLEAGGPSYEQYF
TRBJ2-1 | TRBV7-9 | NA | NA | TGTGCCAGCAGCCCCGGGGGAGGGGGTACCGGTGAGCAGTTCTTC | CASSPGGGGTGEQFF
TRBJ1-5 | TRBV28 | once | NA | TGTGCCAGCAGTTTGATTTCGGCCCCGGGGGGTCAGCCCCAGCATTTT | CASSLISAPGGQPQHF
TRBJ2-3 | TRBV4-1 | NA | TRBD2 | TGCGCCAGCAGCCAACTTTGGATTCGGGGGGAAGATACAGATACGCAGTATTTT | CASSQLWIRGEDTDTQYF
TRBJ1-3 | TRBV9 | NA | NA | TGTGCCAGCAGCGTAGACGGGACTGGAAACACCATATATTTT | CASSVDGTGNTIYF
TRBJ1-2 | TRBV2 | NA | NA | TGTGCCAGCAGTGGTCAGGGGAGCTATGGCTACACCTTC | CASSGQGSYGYTF
TRBJ1-2 | TRBV9 | once | NA | TGTGCCAGCACCAAGGACTCAAGAAAGACCTATGGCTACACCTTC | CASTKDSRKTYGYTF
TRBJ2-1 | TRBV4-1 | many | NA | TGCGCCAGCAGCCAAGATAGGTCCCTCAATGAGCAGTTCTTC | CASSQDRSLNEQFF
TRBJ2-7 | TRBV18 | NA | TRBD1 | TGTGCCAGCTCATTAGACAGGGCGGCTTTCTACGAGCAGTACTTC | CASSLDRAAFYEQYF
TRBJ2-2 | TRBV30 | NA | NA | TGTGCCTGGGAAATGACAGAGAACACCGGGGAGCTGTTTTTT | CAWEMTENTGELFF
TRBJ2-3 | TRBV7-9 | once | TRBD2 | TGTGCCAGCAGACTAGCGGGAGTGGGGACAGATACGCAGTATTTT | CASRLAGVGTDTQYF
TRBJ2-1 | TRBV29-1 | NA | NA | TGCAGCGTTTCGGGTCTGGCGAGCTACAATGAGCAGTTCTTC | CSVSGLASYNEQFF
TRBJ2-1 | TRBV7-8 | NA | TRBD2 | TGTGCCAGCAGCTCGGGACTAGATAGGATGGAGCAGTTCTTC | CASSSGLDRMEQFF
TRBJ2-3 | TRBV15 | NA | NA | TGTGCCACCAGCAGAGATACGCCCTACGGGAGCACAGATACGCAGTATTTT | CATSRDTPYGSTDTQYF
TRBJ2-7 | TRBV7-2 | NA | TRBD2 | TGTGCCAGCAGCTTAGATGGACTAGCGGGTGGGGGCGAGCAGTACTTC | CASSLDGLAGGGEQYF
TRBJ2-2 | TRBV7-9 | NA | NA | TGTGCCAGCAGCATGTCCGCGAACACCGGGGAGCTGTTTTTT | CASSMSANTGELFF
TRBJ2-3 | TRBV10-1 | once | TRBD2 | TGCGCCAGCAGTTCGATGGCGGGAGGGCCTGCAGATACGCAGTATTTT | CASSSMAGGPADTQYF
TRBJ2-1 | TRBV6-1 | NA | NA | TGTGCCAGCAGTGAATCCAACCCTACGACTACGTTGGGTGACAATGAGCAGTTCTTC | CASSESNPTTTLGDNEQFF
TRBJ2-7 | TRBV11-2 | NA | NA | TGTGCCAGCAGCAAGGGACCAAACTACGAGCAGTACTTC | CASSKGPNYEQYF
TRBJ2-2 | TRBV7-9 | few | NA | TGTGCCAGCAGCTTAGAGTCGGGGGAGCTGTTTTTT | CASSLESGELFF
TRBJ2-7 | TRBV18 | once | TRBD1 | TGTGCCAGCTCCCAATTCGACAGGGTAGACGAGCAGTACTTC | CASSQFDRVDEQYF
TRBJ2-7 | TRBV9 | NA | NA | TGTGCCAGCAGCATGGGGCTGGGCTACGAGCAGTACTTC | CASSMGLGYEQYF
TRBJ1-3 | TRBV23-1 | once | NA | TGCGCCAGCAGTCCTGGAAACACCATATATTTT | CASSPGNTIYF
TRBJ2-7 | TRBV7-9 | NA | TRBD1 | TGTGCCAGCAGCTCGTCTCCGGGACAGGGTATTACCTACGAGCAGTACTTC | CASSSSPGQGITYEQYF
TRBJ1-1 | TRBV5-1 | NA | TRBD1 | TGCGCCAGCAGCTTGGGGACAGGGAACACTGAAGCTTTCTTT | CASSLGTGNTEAFF
TRBJ2-7 | TRBV29-1 | NA | NA | TGCAGCGTTGAACTGGGCTACGAGCAGTACTTC | CSVELGYEQYF
TRBJ2-5 | TRBV14 | NA | TRBD2 | TGTGCCAGCAGCCAAGGAATTCTAGCGGGTTGGGAGACCCAGTACTTC | CASSQGILAGWETQYF
TRBJ2-2 | TRBV14 | NA | TRBD2 | TGTGCCAGCAGCCAAGATGTCGGGCTAGCGGGAGGCTGGGGATTCACCGGGGAGCTGTTTTTT | CASSQDVGLAGGWGFTGELFF
TRBJ1-1 | TRBV6-1 | NA | NA | TGTGCCAGCAGTGAGAGGGCCACTGAAGCTTTCTTT | CASSERATEAFF
TRBJ2-1 | TRBV6-5 | many | TRBD1 | TGTGCCAGCAGGATGTCAGGGGGTTACAATGAGCAGTTCTTC | CASRMSGGYNEQFF